This T cell receptor beta chain originates from a study of blood T cells in healthy people across ages. Trimming took 3 bases from V and 4 from J, leaving 11 bases between them. The CDR3 covers 13 residues. Germline V gene lookup returns CDR1 SGHRS and CDR2 YFSETQ. As concerns this clonotype: Its antigen is unidentified.

Study-wide findings and caveats: The diversity estimates, figures obtained from one million T cells, were considered underestimates.

A J-beta primer mix and a sample-barcoded 5' primer were used in a second PCR of about 7 to 12 cycles. Sequencing of every sample gave 2.5 million or more CDR3-containing paired-end reads. Each CDR3 protein is one row after TCRdb ran MiXCR on the 5' RACE reads. The table has 1.2 million to 1.5 million distinct CDR3 sequences, around 42% seen once; the top ten hold 7.9%. The specimen was blood. The chain carries TRBV5-1 and TRBJ2-7; D call uncertain. The clonotype was recovered from a woman aged 18-35 years in good health. CDR3 sequence: CASSSDNTYEQYF. The CDR3 DNA is TGCGCCAGCAGCTCTGACAATACTTACGAGCAGTACTTC.